This T cell receptor beta chain came from a study of T cell responses to AZD1222 COVID-19 vaccine. The table came from immunoSEQ multiplex PCR; TCRdb's copy has only in-frame clones and leaves some out. Here the sample spans 150,000 to 160,000 clones, 70% to 90% being singletons. Findings and caveats of the study: Mostly white British, mostly female donors; authors suggested clonal diversity may be underestimated. Baseline seropositivity characterized only a handful of AZD1222 recipients.

About this clone: Antigen unknown.

The sequence was obtained from an adult who had recovered from COVID-19. The material was peripheral blood, obtained after recovery from COVID-19.

The CDR3 spells CAISESFSGGRGETQYF. The CDR3, as DNA: TGTGCCATCAGTGAGAGCTTTAGCGGGGGCAGGGGGGAGACCCAGTACTTC. The J gene is TRBJ2-5, the V gene TRBV10-3; 9 bases line up with TRBD2. Germline loops: CDR1 ENHRY, CDR2 SYGVKD. The V gene end was trimmed by 2 bases and the J gene end by 5 bases; junction bases not matched to a gene: 12. CDR3 length equals 17 residues.